This TCR beta chain was captured in a study of spatial heterogeneity in lung cancer. Study-wide findings and caveats: It was found that expanded intratumoral alpha and beta TCR counts tracked tumor mutation counts.

Time point indicated: sample taken at primary tumor resection. This clonotype appeared many times. Its antigen is as yet unknown. This beta chain lies outside the target of a library built for alpha chains; its clone size means little. TCRdb reanalysed the 5' RACE reads using MiXCR and keeps one entry per CDR3 protein. Of roughly 16,000 distinct CDR3 sequences listed, 5% to 8% are singletons. Germline CDR1 DFQATT, CDR2 SNEGSKA (reference sequence). The CDR3 consists of 16 residues. V was pared by 5 bases and J by 7 bases, with 25 bases between. V is TRBV20-1 and J is TRBJ2-3; D remains unclear. Sequences were derived from lung tumor tissue, sampled at surgery. This sequence was found in a male donor with early-stage non-small cell lung cancer. This CDR3 is CSASPPLAASRNTQYF. The DNA of the CDR3 is TGCAGTGCTTCCCCCCCCCTCGCAGCCAGCAGGAATACGCAGTATTTT.